Listed below are T cell receptor beta chains from one sample, sequenced in a study of blood T cells in healthy people across ages. TCRdb re-called the 5' RACE reads with MiXCR, one entry per CDR3 protein. Here the sample spans 980,000 or so distinct CDR3 sequences, about 48% being singletons. Sequencing used blood. Source of these receptors: a man aged 25 to 40 in good health. Each CDR3 is given with its conserved first and last residue. D genes are given only for firm matches. The size field is filled for only some rows; it gives once, few, many or a size class.

clone_size: -; v_call: TRBV29-1; j_call: TRBJ1-1; d_call: -; cdr3_aa: CSVEGSDGGMNTEAFF; cdr3_nt: TGCAGCGTTGAGGGTTCCGACGGAGGCATGAACACTGAAGCTTTCTTT
clone_size: -; v_call: TRBV29-1; j_call: TRBJ2-1; d_call: -; cdr3_aa: CSVEHTPGSAQFF; cdr3_nt: TGCAGCGTTGAGCACACCCCGGGAAGCGCGCAGTTCTTC
clone_size: -; v_call: TRBV7-9; j_call: TRBJ2-7; d_call: TRBD1; cdr3_aa: CASSSRGLEQYF; cdr3_nt: TGTGCCAGCAGCTCCAGGGGGCTCGAGCAGTACTTC
clone_size: -; v_call: TRBV13; j_call: TRBJ1-2; d_call: -; cdr3_aa: CASTERVGGYGYTF; cdr3_nt: TGTGCCAGCACAGAGAGGGTAGGGGGCTATGGCTACACCTTC
clone_size: -; v_call: TRBV29-1; j_call: TRBJ2-1; d_call: -; cdr3_aa: CSVEDRSSYNEQFF; cdr3_nt: TGCAGCGTTGAAGATCGTAGCTCCTACAATGAGCAGTTCTTC
clone_size: -; v_call: TRBV20-1; j_call: TRBJ2-7; d_call: -; cdr3_aa: CSARDDESRGFYEQYF; cdr3_nt: TGCAGTGCTAGAGATGATGAGAGCAGGGGTTTCTACGAGCAGTACTTC
clone_size: -; v_call: TRBV7-2; j_call: TRBJ2-1; d_call: -; cdr3_aa: CASSLARQGNEQFF; cdr3_nt: TGTGCCAGCAGCTTAGCCCGTCAAGGGAATGAGCAGTTCTTC
clone_size: many; v_call: TRBV10-3; j_call: TRBJ2-3; d_call: -; cdr3_aa: CALAREGAKDTQYF; cdr3_nt: TGTGCCCTTGCAAGGGAGGGGGCGAAAGATACGCAGTATTTT
clone_size: few; v_call: TRBV4-1; j_call: TRBJ2-3; d_call: TRBD2; cdr3_aa: CASSQSGGPTDTQYF; cdr3_nt: TGCGCCAGCAGCCAAAGCGGGGGACCCACAGATACGCAGTATTTT
clone_size: -; v_call: TRBV5-5; j_call: TRBJ2-7; d_call: -; cdr3_aa: CASSLTADPYVQYF; cdr3_nt: TGTGCCAGCAGCTTGACCGCAGACCCCTACGTGCAGTACTTC